The T cell receptor (beta chain) under discussion was sequenced for a study of T cell responses to AZD1222 COVID-19 vaccine. This clone was counted a few times. V was clipped by 4 bases and J by 2 bases; unmatched bases: 7. Per the germline V gene, CDR1 is SGHTA and CDR2 is FQGNSA. The CDR3 loop spans 17 amino acids. Profiling relied on immunoSEQ multiplex PCR, and the TCRdb table lists in-frame clones only, not all of them. This table has over 75,000 clones, 85% to 90% appearing once. The rearrangement links TRBV7-2 to TRBJ2-5; 13 bases are a match to TRBD2. The material was peripheral blood, obtained 28 days after the second AZD1222 dose. The sequence derives from an adult who received the AZD1222 COVID-19 vaccine. CDR3 in DNA: TGTGCCAGCAGCTCCTCCGGGACTAGCGGGGTACAAGAGACCCAGTACTTC. The encoded protein is CASSSSGTSGVQETQYF.